This T cell receptor (beta chain) was captured in a study of blood T cell repertoires in COVID-19. Across the whole study: Collection of acute and convalescent COVID-19 samples took place in the United States, Italy and Spain. Sample material is recorded as cDNA or gDNA derived from T cells, B-cell-depleted T cells, or PBMCs.

CDR3 size: 14 residues. Trimming shortened V by 3 bases and J by 2 bases, and 11 bases separated the two germline ends. CDR1 MNHEY and CDR2 SMNVEV come from the germline V gene (reference sequence). This clone was observed a single time. TCRdb keeps only in-frame clones here, not all; method: immunoSEQ multiplex PCR. The sample includes 170,000 or so clones, about nine tenths of them seen just once. Sequencing was performed on peripheral blood. The J gene is TRBJ2-7, the V gene TRBV27, with D perhaps matching TRBD1 (6 bases). The source is a man aged 18 to 29 who had recovered from COVID-19. CDR3 amino acids: CASSFGQSPYEQYF. CDR3 nucleotides: TGTGCCAGCAGTTTTGGACAGTCACCCTACGAGCAGTACTTC.